Following are 5 T cell receptor beta chains from one sample sequenced in a study of blood T cells in healthy people across ages. The second PCR ran roughly 6 to 12 cycles with a sample-barcoded 5' primer and J-beta primers. TCRdb called the 5' RACE reads again in MiXCR, with one record for every CDR3 protein. The table shows about 560,000 distinct CDR3 sequences, with about 28% occurring only once. The sample was also linked to a second study, of T cells of mothers and their children.

The sequencing input was blood. Receptor source: a boy aged 2 to 9 in good health.

The chain is built from TRBV30 and TRBJ1-6; no firm D call. The V end lost 0 bases, the J end lost 6 bases, and 9 bases lay between the germline ends. There are 14 residues in the CDR3. Germline assignment: CDR1 GTSNPN and CDR2 SVGIG (reference sequence). DNA of the CDR3: TGTGCCTGGAGTGTGGGAGGGAGTAATTCACCCCTCCACTTT. Translated: CAWSVGGSNSPLHF.

V is TRBV29-1 and J is TRBJ1-1; tentatively, D is TRBD1 (5 bases). This CDR3 has 14 residues. Deletions cut 4 bases from V and 5 bases from J, with 17 bases between. From germline, CDR1 is SQVTM and CDR2 ANQGSEA. The CDR3 nucleotides are TGCAGCGTTGGAGGGGACTTTCGGGATACTGAAGCTTTCTTT. Translation: CSVGGDFRDTEAFF.

The chain recombines TRBV4-3 with TRBJ1-6; no clear D gene. With 0 bases removed from V and 8 bases from J, the gap between germline ends came to 8 bases. Germline V CDR1 and CDR2: LGHNA, YSLEER. The CDR3 has 14 residues. CDR3 nucleotide sequence: TGCGCCAGCAGCCAAGATGTCCGTGATTCACCCCTCCACTTT. Translation gives CASSQDVRDSPLHF.

V and J are TRBV29-1 and TRBJ1-2; D is unclear. V was trimmed by 3 bases and J by 8 bases, leaving 19 bases between them. Looked up from germline, CDR1 is SQVTM and CDR2 is ANQGSEA. The CDR3 has 14 residues. As DNA, the CDR3 is TGCAGCGTTGATAACAGAAGGACCCAAGGGGGCTACACCTTC. As protein: CSVDNRRTQGGYTF.

The rearrangement joins TRBV5-1 to TRBJ2-5; TRBD2 aligns across 13 bases. The germline CDR1 and CDR2 sequences are SGHRS and YFSETQ. The V gene end was trimmed by 5 bases and the J gene end by 3 bases; junction bases not matched to a gene: 13. CDR3 size: 18 residues. CDR3 residues: CASSPSGGTSGNEETQYF. The CDR3 DNA reads TGCGCCAGCAGTCCTTCGGGGGGGACTAGCGGGAACGAAGAGACCCAGTACTTC. The variable domain in full, completed from reference TRBV5-1 and TRBJ2-5, reads KAGVTQTPRYLIKTRGQQVTLSCSPISGHRSVSWYQQTPGQGLQFLFEYFSETQRNKGNFPGRFSGRQFSNSRSEMNVSTLELGDSALYLCASSPSGGTSGNEETQYFGPGTRLLVL.